This TCR beta chain comes out of a study of Graves' ophthalmopathy and Graves' hyperthyroidism. In donors with ophthalmopathy, activity was moderate-to-severe, with CAS ≥3, NOSPECS ≥4 and duration under 3 months. The PBMCs were taken from roughly 10 ml of fresh peripheral blood. Whole-study findings and limits: Detection in blood was also observed for most expanded thyroid clonotypes above 0.001 frequency.

Transcripts of RNA were the source for amplifying TCR beta CDR3 regions. An initial RT-PCR round employing HTBI primers preceded a second-round multiplex PCR. Using its own MiXCR run on the multiplex PCR reads, TCRdb lists one record per CDR3 protein. Here the sample spans some 240,000 distinct CDR3 sequences, around 42% being singletons. With regard to this clonotype: The antigen is unknown.

CDR1 DFQATT and CDR2 SNEGSKA come from the germline V gene (reference sequence). V dropped 2 bases and J dropped 7; count of bases not matched to a gene: 6. The CDR3 is made up of 14 amino acids. This sequence originates from an adult man with Graves' ophthalmopathy. The chain is built from TRBV20-1 and TRBJ2-7, with 12 bases identical to TRBD2. The sample consisted of peripheral blood. This CDR3 is CSARTLAGGREQYF. The CDR3 nucleotides are TGCAGTGCTAGAACTCTAGCGGGGGGGCGGGAGCAGTACTTC.